This T cell receptor (beta chain) appears in the sequencing data of a study of ipilimumab plus nivolumab after autologous stem cell transplantation. About the research overall: Both relapsed and primary refractory DLBCL were included.

Germline V CDR1 and CDR2: SGHTA, FQGNSA. The CDR3 loop spans 16 amino acids. V lost 2 bases, J lost 4 bases, and 10 bases stayed unmatched. Using immunoSEQ multiplex PCR, the repertoire was profiled, and TCRdb retains in-frame clones only, with some absent. The sample has 20,000 to 30,000 clones; about 86% are singletons. This chain uses TRBV7-2 with TRBJ1-1; 7 nucleotides line up with TRBD1. This sample comprised PBMCs, obtained in a trial of ipilimumab plus nivolumab as post-transplant consolidation. The TCR was taken from a male donor with diffuse large B-cell lymphoma. The CDR3 sequence: CASSLKQGGGGTEAFF. DNA for the CDR3: TGTGCCAGCAGCTTAAAGCAAGGGGGCGGGGGCACTGAAGCTTTCTTT.